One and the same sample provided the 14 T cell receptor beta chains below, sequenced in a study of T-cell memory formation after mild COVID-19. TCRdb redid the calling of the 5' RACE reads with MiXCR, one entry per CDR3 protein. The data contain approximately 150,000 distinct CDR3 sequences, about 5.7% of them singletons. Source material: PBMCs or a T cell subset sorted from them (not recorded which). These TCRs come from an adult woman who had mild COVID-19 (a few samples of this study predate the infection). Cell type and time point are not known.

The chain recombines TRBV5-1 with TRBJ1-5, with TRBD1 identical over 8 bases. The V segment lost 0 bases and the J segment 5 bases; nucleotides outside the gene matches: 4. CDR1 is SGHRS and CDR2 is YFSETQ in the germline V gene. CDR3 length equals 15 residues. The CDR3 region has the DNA TGCGCCAGCAGCTTGGGGGCAGGGGGCTATCAGCCCCAGCATTTT. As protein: CASSLGAGGYQPQHF.

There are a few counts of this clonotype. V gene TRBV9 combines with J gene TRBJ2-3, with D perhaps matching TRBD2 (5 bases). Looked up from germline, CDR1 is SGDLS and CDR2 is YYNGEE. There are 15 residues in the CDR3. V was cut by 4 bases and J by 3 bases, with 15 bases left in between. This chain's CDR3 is CASSPLGSSTDTQYF. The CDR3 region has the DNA TGTGCCAGCAGCCCACTAGGTTCTTCGACAGATACGCAGTATTTT.

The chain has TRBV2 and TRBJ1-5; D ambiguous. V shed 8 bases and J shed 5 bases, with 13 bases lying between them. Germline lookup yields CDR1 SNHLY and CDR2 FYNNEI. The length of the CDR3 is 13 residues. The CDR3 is CASAAGRDQPQHF. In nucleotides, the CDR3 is TGTGCCAGCGCGGCGGGGAGGGATCAGCCCCAGCATTTT.

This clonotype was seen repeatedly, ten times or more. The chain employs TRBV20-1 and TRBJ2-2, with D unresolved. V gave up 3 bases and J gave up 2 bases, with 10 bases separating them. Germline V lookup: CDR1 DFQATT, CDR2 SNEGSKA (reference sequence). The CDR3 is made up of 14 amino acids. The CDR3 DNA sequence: TGCAGTGCTAGTTATCTCGCCAACACCGGGGAGCTGTTTTTT. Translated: CSASYLANTGELFF.

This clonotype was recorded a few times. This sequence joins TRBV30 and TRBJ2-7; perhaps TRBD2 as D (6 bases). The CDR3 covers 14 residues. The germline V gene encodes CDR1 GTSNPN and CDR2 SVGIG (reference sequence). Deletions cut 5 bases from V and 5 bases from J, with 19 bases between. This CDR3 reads CAWGGMYEGDEQYF. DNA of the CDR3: TGTGCCTGGGGGGGGATGTACGAGGGCGACGAGCAGTACTTC.

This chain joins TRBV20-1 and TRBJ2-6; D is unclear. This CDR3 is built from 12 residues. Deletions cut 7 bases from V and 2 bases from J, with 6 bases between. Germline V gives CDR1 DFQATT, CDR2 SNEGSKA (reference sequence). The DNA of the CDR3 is TGCAGTGTCCCAGCTGGGGCCAACGTCCTGACTTTC. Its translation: CSVPAGANVLTF.

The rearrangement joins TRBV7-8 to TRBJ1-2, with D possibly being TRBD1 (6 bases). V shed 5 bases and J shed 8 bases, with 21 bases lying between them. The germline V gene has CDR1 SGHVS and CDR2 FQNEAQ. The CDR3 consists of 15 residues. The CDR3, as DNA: TGTGCCAGCAGCCCTAGGACAGTGACAAAAAAGGGCTACACCTTC. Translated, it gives CASSPRTVTKKGYTF.

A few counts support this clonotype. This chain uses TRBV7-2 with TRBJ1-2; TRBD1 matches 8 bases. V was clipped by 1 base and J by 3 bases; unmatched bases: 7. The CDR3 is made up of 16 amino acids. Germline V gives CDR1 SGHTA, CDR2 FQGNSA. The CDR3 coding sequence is TGTGCCAGCAGCTTAGATAATACAGGGGGGGACTATGGCTACACCTTC. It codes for CASSLDNTGGDYGYTF.

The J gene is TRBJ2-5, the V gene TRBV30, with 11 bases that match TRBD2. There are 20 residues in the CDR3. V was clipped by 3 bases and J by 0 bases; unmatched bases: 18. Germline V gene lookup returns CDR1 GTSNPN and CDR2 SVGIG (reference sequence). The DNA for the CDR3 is TGTGCCTGGAGAGCCATCATACCGGGACTAGCGGATTTGTACCAAGAGACCCAGTACTTC. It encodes CAWRAIIPGLADLYQETQYF.

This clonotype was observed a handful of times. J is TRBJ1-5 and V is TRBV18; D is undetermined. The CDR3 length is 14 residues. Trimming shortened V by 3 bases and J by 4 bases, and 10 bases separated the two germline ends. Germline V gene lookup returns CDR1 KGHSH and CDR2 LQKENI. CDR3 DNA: TGTGCCAGCTCACCCACACCAACAAATCAGCCCCAGCATTTT. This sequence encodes CASSPTPTNQPQHF.

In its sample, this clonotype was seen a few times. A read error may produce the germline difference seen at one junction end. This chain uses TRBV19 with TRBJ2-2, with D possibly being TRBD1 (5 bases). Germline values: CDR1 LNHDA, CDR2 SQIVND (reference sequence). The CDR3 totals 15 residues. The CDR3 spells CASSRQGLGTGELFF. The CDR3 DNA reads TGTGCCAGCAGTAGGCAGGGATTGGGCACCGGGGAGCTGTTTTTT.

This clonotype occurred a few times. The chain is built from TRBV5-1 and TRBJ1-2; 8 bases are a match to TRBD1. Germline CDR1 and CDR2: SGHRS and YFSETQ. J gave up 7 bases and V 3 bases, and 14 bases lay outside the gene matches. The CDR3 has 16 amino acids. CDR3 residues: CASSSGQGNYPGGYTF. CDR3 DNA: TGCGCCAGCAGCTCCGGACAGGGTAATTATCCTGGTGGCTACACCTTC.

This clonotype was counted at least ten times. The CDR3 DNA sequence: TGTGCCACCAGCAGAGATTCGGCTATTCGCTCCTACAATGAGCAGTTCTTC. Its protein product is CATSRDSAIRSYNEQFF. The chain has TRBV15 and TRBJ2-1; D is ambiguous. V was trimmed by 0 bases and J by 0 bases, leaving 12 bases between them. Germline V gene lookup returns CDR1 LNHNV and CDR2 YYDKDF (reference sequence). The CDR3 is 17 amino acids.

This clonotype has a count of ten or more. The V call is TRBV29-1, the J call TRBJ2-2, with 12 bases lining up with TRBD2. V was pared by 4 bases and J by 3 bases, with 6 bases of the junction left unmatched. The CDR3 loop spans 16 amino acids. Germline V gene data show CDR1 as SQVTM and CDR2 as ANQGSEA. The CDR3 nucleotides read TGCAGCGTTGCTAGCGGGAGGGCCCTCTACACCGGGGAGCTGTTTTTT. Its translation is CSVASGRALYTGELFF.